The 18 T cell receptor beta chains reported below all come from one sample, sequenced in a study of cytomegalovirus exposure and HLA in healthy donors. TCRdb's copy holds only in-frame clones and misses some; the assay was immunoSEQ multiplex PCR. The data contain over 110,000 clones, about 83% of them singletons. Sequencing was carried out using PBMCs. Every receptor here comes from a woman aged 25 to 39 in good health and CMV-seronegative.

This chain uses TRBV9 with TRBJ1-3; TRBD1 matches 7 bases. CDR3 size: 17 residues. V was pared by 6 bases and J by 4 bases, with 16 bases of the junction left unmatched. Germline V gives CDR1 SGDLS, CDR2 YYNGEE. This CDR3 reads CASTRGLRGVGGNTIYF. For the CDR3, the DNA is TGTGCCAGCACCCGAGGACTCAGGGGGGTAGGCGGAAACACCATATATTTT.

This clone was seen once. The gene calls are TRBV27 and TRBJ2-5; 9 nucleotides match TRBD1. The V segment lost 6 bases and the J segment 4 bases; nucleotides outside the gene matches: 3. This CDR3 is built from 13 residues. Per germline, CDR1 MNHEY and CDR2 SMNVEV (reference sequence). CDR3 amino acids: CASSNRGRETQYF. The CDR3 DNA reads TGTGCCAGCAGCAACAGGGGGCGAGAGACCCAGTACTTC.

The V gene is TRBV6-1, the J gene TRBJ2-7, with 9 bases matching TRBD1. This CDR3 has 15 residues. With 2 bases clipped from V and 3 bases from J, the junction kept 5 bases outside the gene matches. CDR1 and CDR2 (germline): MNHNS, SASEGT. CDR3 region: CASSEHGDRVYEQYF. Here the CDR3 DNA reads TGTGCCAGCAGTGAACATGGGGACAGGGTCTACGAGCAGTACTTC.

J is TRBJ2-5 and V is TRBV7-8; no definite D call. The CDR3 has 14 residues. With 2 bases removed from V and 4 bases from J, the gap between germline ends came to 11 bases. Germline CDR1 SGHVS, CDR2 FQNEAQ. Here the CDR3 DNA reads TGTGCCAGCAGCTTAAATCTCAGGCTAGAGACCCAGTACTTC. This sequence encodes CASSLNLRLETQYF.

The V and J genes are TRBV29-1 and TRBJ1-1, with TRBD1 matching 8 bases. V dropped 6 bases and J dropped 4; count of bases not matched to a gene: 7. Germline V gene data show CDR1 as SQVTM and CDR2 as ANQGSEA. This CDR3 region has 13 residues. The CDR3 region has the DNA TGCAGCGTAAACAGGGGGACGCTCACTGAAGCTTTCTTT. Translating gives CSVNRGTLTEAFF.

The chain employs TRBV4-2 and TRBJ2-2, with 7 bases matching TRBD1. The V gene's germline CDR1 is LGHNA and CDR2 YNFKEQ. The V segment lost 1 base and the J segment 4 bases; nucleotides outside the gene matches: 6. The CDR3 has 16 amino acids. Written as DNA, the CDR3 is TGTGCCAGCAGCCAAGTGTTAACAGGGGTCACCGGGGAGCTGTTTTTT. This translates into CASSQVLTGVTGELFF.

This clone was seen more than once but under ten times. The gene calls are TRBV18 and TRBJ2-1; TRBD2 matches 12 bases. Per the germline V gene, CDR1 is KGHSH and CDR2 is LQKENI. Trimming cost V 3 bases and J 8 bases; bases outside gene matches: 11. This CDR3 has 17 residues. The CDR3 DNA reads as TGTGCCAGCTCACCTAAAAAAGGACTAGCGGGGAGGGATGAGCAGTTCTTC. Its translation is CASSPKKGLAGRDEQFF.

V is TRBV4-2 and J is TRBJ2-7; 10 nucleotides align to TRBD2. The CDR3 contains 15 residues. CDR1 LGHNA and CDR2 YNFKEQ come from the germline V gene. With 1 base clipped from V and 5 bases from J, the junction kept 5 bases outside the gene matches. The CDR3 DNA follows: TGTGCCAGCAGCCAAGTACTAGCGGGGACCAACGAGCAGTACTTC. This encodes CASSQVLAGTNEQYF.

The J gene is TRBJ1-2, the V gene TRBV5-4; a possible D gene is TRBD1 (6 bases). The germline gives CDR1 SGHNT, CDR2 YYREEE (reference sequence). The CDR3 spans 15 residues. The V end was cut by 0 bases, the J end by 7 bases, with 16 bases between. CDR3 bases: TGTGCCAGCAGCTTGGGGGCAGGGGACCCGGGTGGCTACACCTTC. As protein: CASSLGAGDPGGYTF.

The rearrangement links TRBV18 to TRBJ2-1, with 11 bases lining up with TRBD2. The germline V gene encodes CDR1 KGHSH and CDR2 LQKENI. Trimming removed 3 bases from V and 4 bases from J; junction bases left unmatched: 2. CDR3 length equals 15 residues. This CDR3 reads CASSPRLAGYNEQFF. The CDR3 DNA sequence: TGTGCCAGCTCACCCCGACTAGCGGGGTACAATGAGCAGTTCTTC. Based on the CDR3 plus reference TRBV18 and TRBJ2-1, the full variable domain is NAGVMQNPRHLVRRRGQEARLRCSPMKGHSHVYWYRQLPEEGLKFMVYLQKENIIDESGMPKERFSAEFPKEGPSILRIQQVVRGDSAAYFCASSPRLAGYNEQFFGPGTRLTVL.

This clone turned up a few times. This chain connects TRBV4-3 to TRBJ1-4, with D tentatively TRBD1 (5 bases). CDR3 length: 15 residues. The V end lost 0 bases, the J end lost 9 bases, and 14 bases lay between the germline ends. Germline loops: CDR1 LGHNA, CDR2 YSLEER. Written as DNA, the CDR3 is TGCGCCAGCAGCCAAGACTCCGGACACGGCAAAAAACTGTTTTTT. Protein sequence: CASSQDSGHGKKLFF.

The chain carries TRBV19 and TRBJ1-2, with 10 bases that match TRBD1. Germline V gene lookup returns CDR1 LNHDA and CDR2 SQIVND (reference sequence). With V trimmed by 6 bases and J by 10 bases, 11 bases remained unmatched. This CDR3 has 14 residues. CDR3 nucleotide sequence: TGTGCCAGTAGCAAGCCGGGACAGGGGTATATCTACACCTTC. Amino acid sequence: CASSKPGQGYIYTF.

The V gene is TRBV15, the J gene TRBJ1-5; D possibly corresponds to TRBD1 (5 bases). Trimming pared 3 bases from V and 6 bases from J, leaving 9 bases between. Germline loops: CDR1 LNHNV, CDR2 YYDKDF (reference sequence). The CDR3 runs to 13 residues. The CDR3 here is CATSSQTAQPQHF. CDR3 in DNA: TGTGCCACCAGCAGTCAGACAGCTCAGCCCCAGCATTTT.

The chain has TRBV5-5 and TRBJ1-1; D may be TRBD1 (5 bases). The V and J ends lost 7 bases and 0 bases respectively, with 16 bases between them. The CDR3 loop spans 15 amino acids. The germline CDR1 and CDR2 sequences are SGHKS and YYEKEE (reference sequence). CDR3 sequence: CASRPFSQVNTEAFF. The CDR3 DNA reads as TGTGCCAGCCGACCGTTCTCACAGGTGAACACTGAAGCTTTCTTT.

This rearrangement joins TRBV2 to TRBJ1-2; 10 nucleotides agree with TRBD1. This CDR3 comprises 16 residues. CDR1 and CDR2 (germline): SNHLY, FYNNEI. The V segment lost 3 bases and the J segment 5 bases; nucleotides outside the gene matches: 9. CDR3 protein: CASSDETGGVVYGYTF. CDR3 coding DNA: TGTGCCAGCAGTGATGAGACAGGGGGCGTCGTTTATGGCTACACCTTC.

V gene TRBV30 combines with J gene TRBJ1-5, with 8 bases fitting TRBD1. The CDR3 extends over 15 amino acids. V was clipped by 0 bases and J by 1 base; unmatched bases: 2. Germline CDR1 and CDR2: GTSNPN and SVGIG (reference sequence). Written as DNA, the CDR3 is TGTGCCTGGAGTGTACGGACAGGGAGCAATCAGCCCCAGCATTTT. It is translated as CAWSVRTGSNQPQHF.

The chain has TRBV4-1 and TRBJ1-4, with a possible D match to TRBD1 (6 bases). The V end was cut by 6 bases, the J end by 7 bases, with 18 bases between. This CDR3 contains 15 residues. Per the germline V gene, CDR1 is MGHRA and CDR2 is YSYEKL. The CDR3 bases are TGCGCCAGCAGGGAAAACAGGGTAGTTCGTGAAAAACTGTTTTTT. Translation gives CASRENRVVREKLFF.

The chain employs TRBV7-2 and TRBJ2-7; the D is unclear. CDR3 length: 13 amino acids. Deletions cut 0 bases from V and 4 bases from J, with 7 bases between. Germline loops: CDR1 SGHTA, CDR2 FQGNSA. The CDR3 loop reads CASSLAARYEQYF. CDR3 nucleotides: TGTGCCAGCAGCTTAGCCGCGAGATACGAGCAGTACTTC.